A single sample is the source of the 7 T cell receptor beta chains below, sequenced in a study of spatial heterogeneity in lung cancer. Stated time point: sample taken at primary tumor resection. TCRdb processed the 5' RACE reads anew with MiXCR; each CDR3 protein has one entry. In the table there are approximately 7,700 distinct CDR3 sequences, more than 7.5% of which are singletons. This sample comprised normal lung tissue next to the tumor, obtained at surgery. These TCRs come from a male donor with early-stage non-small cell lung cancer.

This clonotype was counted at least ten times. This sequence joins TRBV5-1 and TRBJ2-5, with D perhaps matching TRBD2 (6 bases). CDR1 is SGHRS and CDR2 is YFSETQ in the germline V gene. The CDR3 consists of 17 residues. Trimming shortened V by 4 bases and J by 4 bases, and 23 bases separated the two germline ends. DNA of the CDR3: TGCGCCAGCAGCCCTGCGGGTCGGGGGAGGAGAGGAGAGACCCAGTACTTC. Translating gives CASSPAGRGRRGETQYF.

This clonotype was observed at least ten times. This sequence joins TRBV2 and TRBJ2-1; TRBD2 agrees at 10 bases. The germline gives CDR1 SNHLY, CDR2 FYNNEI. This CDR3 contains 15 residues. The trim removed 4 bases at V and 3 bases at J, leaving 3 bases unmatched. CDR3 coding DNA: TGTGCCAGCAGTGTTGGGACTAGCGACTACAATGAGCAGTTCTTC. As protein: CASSVGTSDYNEQFF. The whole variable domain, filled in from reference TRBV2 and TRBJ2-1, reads EPEVTQTPSHQVTQMGQEVILRCVPISNHLYFYWYRQILGQKVEFLVSFYNNEISEKSEIFDDQFSVERPDGSNFTLKIRSTKLEDSAMYFCASSVGTSDYNEQFFGPGTRLTVL.

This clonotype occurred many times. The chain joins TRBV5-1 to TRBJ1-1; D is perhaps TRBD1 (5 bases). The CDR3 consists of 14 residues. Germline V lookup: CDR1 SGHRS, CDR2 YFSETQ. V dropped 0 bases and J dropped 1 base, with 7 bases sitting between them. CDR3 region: CASSLDRPNTEAFF. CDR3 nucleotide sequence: TGCGCCAGCAGCTTGGACAGGCCGAACACTGAAGCTTTCTTT.

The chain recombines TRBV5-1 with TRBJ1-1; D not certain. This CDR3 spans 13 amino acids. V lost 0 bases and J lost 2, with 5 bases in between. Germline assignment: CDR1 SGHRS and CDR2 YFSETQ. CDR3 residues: CASSLDLNTEAFF. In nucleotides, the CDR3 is TGCGCCAGCAGCTTGGATCTTAACACTGAAGCTTTCTTT.

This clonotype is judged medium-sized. The CDR3 spells CASSFFLGDTPDGYTF. The DNA of the CDR3 is TGTGCCAGCAGCTTTTTTTTGGGTGACACTCCGGATGGCTACACCTTC. V usage is TRBV7-2 and J usage is TRBJ1-2, with unresolved D. V shed 3 bases and J shed 6 bases, with 20 bases lying between them. CDR1 is SGHTA and CDR2 is FQGNSA in the germline V gene. This CDR3 has 16 residues. Full variable domain (missing parts from reference TRBV7-2 and TRBJ1-2): GAGVSQSPSNKVTEKGKDVELRCDPISGHTALYWYRQSLGQGLEFLIYFQGNSAPDKSGLPSDRFSAERTGGSVSTLTIQRTQQEDSAVYLCASSFFLGDTPDGYTFGSGTRLTVV.

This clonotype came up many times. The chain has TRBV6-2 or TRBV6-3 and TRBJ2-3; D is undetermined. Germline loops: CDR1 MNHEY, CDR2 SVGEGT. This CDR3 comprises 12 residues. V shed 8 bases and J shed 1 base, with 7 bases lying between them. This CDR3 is CASSAGTDTQYF. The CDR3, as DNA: TGTGCCAGCTCCGCGGGCACAGATACGCAGTATTTT.

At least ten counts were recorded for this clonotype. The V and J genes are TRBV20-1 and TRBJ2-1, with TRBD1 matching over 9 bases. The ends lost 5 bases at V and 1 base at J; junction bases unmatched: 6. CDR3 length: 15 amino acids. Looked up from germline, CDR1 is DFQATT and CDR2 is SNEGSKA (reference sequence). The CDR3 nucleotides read TGCAGTGCTCCTACAGGGGGCGCTTCCTACAATGAGCAGTTCTTC. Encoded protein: CSAPTGGASYNEQFF.